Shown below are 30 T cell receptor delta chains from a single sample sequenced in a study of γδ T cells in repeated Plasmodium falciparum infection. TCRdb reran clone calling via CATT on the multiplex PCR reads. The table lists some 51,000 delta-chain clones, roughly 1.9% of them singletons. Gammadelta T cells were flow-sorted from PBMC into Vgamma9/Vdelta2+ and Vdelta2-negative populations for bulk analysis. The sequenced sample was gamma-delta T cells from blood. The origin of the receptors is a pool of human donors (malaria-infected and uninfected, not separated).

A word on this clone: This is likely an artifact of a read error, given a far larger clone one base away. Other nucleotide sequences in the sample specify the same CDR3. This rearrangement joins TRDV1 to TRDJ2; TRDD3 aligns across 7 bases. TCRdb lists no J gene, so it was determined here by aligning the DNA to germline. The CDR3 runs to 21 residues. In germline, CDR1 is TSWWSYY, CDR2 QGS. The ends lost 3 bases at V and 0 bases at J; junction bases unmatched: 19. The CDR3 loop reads CALGELPLPPWGFTLTAQLFF. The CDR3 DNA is TGTGCTCTTGGGGAGCTACCCCTCCCCCCCTGGGGGTTTACTTTGACAGCACAACTCTTCTTT.

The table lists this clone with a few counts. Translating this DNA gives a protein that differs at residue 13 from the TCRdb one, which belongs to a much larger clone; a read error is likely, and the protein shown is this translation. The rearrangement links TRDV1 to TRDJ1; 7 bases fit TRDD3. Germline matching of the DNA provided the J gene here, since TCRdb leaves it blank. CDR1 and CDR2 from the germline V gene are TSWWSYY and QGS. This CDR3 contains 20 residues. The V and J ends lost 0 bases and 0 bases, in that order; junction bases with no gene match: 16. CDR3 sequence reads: CALGELLPWGTRVYTDKLIF. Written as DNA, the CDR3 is TGTGCTCTTGGGGAACTCCTCCCGTGGGGGACCAGAGTGTACACCGATAAACTCATCTTT.

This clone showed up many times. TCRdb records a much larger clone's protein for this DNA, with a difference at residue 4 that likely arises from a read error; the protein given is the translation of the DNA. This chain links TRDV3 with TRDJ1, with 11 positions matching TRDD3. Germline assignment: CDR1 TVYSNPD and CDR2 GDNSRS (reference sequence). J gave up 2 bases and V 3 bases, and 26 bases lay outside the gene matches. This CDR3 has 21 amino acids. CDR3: CAFTRGLPRNWGIVATDKLIF. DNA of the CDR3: TGTGCCTTCACGCGGGGCCTTCCCCGAAACTGGGGGATAGTAGCGACCGATAAACTCATCTTT.

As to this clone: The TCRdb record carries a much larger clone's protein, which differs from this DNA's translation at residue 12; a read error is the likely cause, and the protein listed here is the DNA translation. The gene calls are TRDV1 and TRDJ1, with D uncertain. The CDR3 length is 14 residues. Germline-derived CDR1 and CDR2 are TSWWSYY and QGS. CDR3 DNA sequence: TGTGCTCTTGGGGAAGTCCCCAACACCGATAAACCCATCTTT. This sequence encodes CALGEVPNTDKPIF.

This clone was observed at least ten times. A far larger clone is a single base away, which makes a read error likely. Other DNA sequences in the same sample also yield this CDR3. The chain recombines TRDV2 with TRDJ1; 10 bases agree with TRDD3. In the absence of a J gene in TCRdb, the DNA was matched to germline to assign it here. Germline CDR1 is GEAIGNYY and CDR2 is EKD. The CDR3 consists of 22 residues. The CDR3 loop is CACDTVGSVKTSLGDSTDKLIF. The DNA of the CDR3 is TGTGCCTGCGACACGGTGGGCTCAGTGAAGACTTCACTGGGGGATTCAACCGATAAACTCATCTTT.

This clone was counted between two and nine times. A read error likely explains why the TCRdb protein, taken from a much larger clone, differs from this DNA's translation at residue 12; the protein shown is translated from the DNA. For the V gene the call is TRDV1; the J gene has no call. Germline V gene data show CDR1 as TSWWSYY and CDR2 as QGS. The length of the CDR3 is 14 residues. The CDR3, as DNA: TGTGCTCTTGGGGTCCCAAATGTGCCGGATAAACACATCTTT. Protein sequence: CALGVPNVPDKHIF.

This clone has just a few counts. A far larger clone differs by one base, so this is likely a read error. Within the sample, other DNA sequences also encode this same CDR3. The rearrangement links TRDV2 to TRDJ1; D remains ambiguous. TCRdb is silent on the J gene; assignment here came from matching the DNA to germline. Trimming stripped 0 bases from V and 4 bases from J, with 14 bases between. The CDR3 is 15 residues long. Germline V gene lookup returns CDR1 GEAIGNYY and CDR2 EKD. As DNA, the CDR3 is TGTGCCTGTGACACCGTTGGTGTGCCTATCGATAAACTCATCTTT. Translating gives CACDTVGVPIDKLIF.

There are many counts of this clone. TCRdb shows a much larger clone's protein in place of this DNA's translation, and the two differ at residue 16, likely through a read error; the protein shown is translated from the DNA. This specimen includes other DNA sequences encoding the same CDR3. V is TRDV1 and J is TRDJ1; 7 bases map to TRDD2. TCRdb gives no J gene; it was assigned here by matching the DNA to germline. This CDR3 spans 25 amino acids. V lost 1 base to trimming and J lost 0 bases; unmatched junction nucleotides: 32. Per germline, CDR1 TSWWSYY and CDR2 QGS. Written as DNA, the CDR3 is TGTGCTCTTGGGGAACCTCATTTCCTACGGGGTTCGTTACGCTGGAGAGCCTCCTACACCGATAAACTCATCTTT. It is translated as CALGEPHFLRGSLRWRASYTDKLIF.

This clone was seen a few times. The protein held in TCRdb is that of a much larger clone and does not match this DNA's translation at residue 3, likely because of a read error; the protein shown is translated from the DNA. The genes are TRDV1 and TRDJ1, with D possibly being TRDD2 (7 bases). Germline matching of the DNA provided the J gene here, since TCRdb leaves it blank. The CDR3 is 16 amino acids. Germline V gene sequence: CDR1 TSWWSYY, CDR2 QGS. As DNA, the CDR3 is TGTGCTCCTGGGGACCCCTATTCCTACCGGACCGATAAACTCATCTTT. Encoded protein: CAPGDPYSYRTDKLIF.

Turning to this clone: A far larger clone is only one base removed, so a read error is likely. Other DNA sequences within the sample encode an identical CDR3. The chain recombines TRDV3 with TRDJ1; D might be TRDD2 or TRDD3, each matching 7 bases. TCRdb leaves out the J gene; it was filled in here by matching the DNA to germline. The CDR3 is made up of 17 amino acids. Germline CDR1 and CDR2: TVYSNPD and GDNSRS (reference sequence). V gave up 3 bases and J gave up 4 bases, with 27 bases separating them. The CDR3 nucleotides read TGTGCCTTGATTTCCTTCCTGCCGGCTGGGGGCCTCGATAAACTCATCTTT. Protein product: CALISFLPAGGLDKLIF.

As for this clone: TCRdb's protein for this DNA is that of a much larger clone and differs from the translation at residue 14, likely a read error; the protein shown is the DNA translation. CDR3 nucleotide sequence: TGTGCCTTTAGACGGTGGGGGAGCGCGTACACCGATAAACCCATCTTT. Its translation: CAFRRWGSAYTDKPIF. The J gene was not called, though the V gene is TRDV3; TRDD3, the table's D call, lacks a check against the DNA. The CDR3 totals 16 residues. Germline-derived CDR1 and CDR2 are TVYSNPD and GDNSRS (reference sequence).

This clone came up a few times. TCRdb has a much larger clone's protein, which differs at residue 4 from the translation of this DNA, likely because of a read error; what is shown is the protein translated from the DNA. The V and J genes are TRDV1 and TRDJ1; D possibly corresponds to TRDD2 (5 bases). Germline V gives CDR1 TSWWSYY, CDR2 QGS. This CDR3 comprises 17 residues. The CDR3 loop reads CALVEAFPPEYTDKLIF. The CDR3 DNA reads TGTGCTCTTGTGGAAGCTTTTCCTCCCGAATACACCGATAAACTCATCTTT.

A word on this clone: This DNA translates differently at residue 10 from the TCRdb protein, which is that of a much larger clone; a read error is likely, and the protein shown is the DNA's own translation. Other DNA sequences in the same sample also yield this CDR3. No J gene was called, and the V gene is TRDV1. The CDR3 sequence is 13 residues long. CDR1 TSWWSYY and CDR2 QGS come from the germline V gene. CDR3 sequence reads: CALGRLRPDNLIF. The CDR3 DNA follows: TGTGCTCTTGGGCGCCTAAGGCCCGATAACCTCATCTTT.

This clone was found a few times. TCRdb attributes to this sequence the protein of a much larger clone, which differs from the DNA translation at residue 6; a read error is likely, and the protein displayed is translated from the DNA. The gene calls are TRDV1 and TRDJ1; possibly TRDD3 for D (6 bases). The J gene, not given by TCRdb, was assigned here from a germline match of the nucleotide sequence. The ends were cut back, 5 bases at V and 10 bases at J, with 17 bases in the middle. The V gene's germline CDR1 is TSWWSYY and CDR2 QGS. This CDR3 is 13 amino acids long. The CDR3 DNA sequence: TGTGCTCTTGGGCTTAGCGGTGGGGATGGACTCATCTTT. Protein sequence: CALGLSGGDGLIF.

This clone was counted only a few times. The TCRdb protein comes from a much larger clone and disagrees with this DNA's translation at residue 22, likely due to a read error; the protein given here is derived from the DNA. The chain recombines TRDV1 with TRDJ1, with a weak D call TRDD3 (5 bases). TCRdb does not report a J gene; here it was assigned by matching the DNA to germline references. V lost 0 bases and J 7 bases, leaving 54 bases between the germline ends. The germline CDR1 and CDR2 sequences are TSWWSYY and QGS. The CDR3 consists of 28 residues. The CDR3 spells CALGELSHEAPVPGRVYWPPGISIKLIF. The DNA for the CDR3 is TGTGCTCTTGGGGAACTCTCTCACGAGGCCCCCGTCCCAGGACGCGTTTACTGGCCTCCCGGTATATCGATTAAACTCATCTTT.

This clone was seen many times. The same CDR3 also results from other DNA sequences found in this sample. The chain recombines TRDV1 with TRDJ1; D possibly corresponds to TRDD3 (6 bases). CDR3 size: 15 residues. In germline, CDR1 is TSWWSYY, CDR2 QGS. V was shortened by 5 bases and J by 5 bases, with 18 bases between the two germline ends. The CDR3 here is CALGRIGGNRDKLIF. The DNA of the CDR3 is TGTGCTCTTGGGAGGATCGGGGGGAACCGGGATAAACTCATCTTT.

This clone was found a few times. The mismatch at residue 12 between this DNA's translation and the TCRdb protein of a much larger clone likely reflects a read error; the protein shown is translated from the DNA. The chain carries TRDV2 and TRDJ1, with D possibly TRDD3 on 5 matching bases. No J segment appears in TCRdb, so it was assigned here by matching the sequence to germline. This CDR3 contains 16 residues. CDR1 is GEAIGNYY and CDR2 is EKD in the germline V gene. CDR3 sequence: CACDTVGGGYTEKLIF. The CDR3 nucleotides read TGTGCCTGTGACACCGTCGGGGGGGGTTACACCGAGAAACTCATCTTT.

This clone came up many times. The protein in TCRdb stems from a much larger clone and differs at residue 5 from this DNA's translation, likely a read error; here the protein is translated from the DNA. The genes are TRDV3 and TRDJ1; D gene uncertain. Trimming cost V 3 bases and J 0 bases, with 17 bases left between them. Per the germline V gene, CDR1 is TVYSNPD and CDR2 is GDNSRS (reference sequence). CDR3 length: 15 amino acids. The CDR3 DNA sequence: TGTGCCTTCCCATGCTTTGCTTATTACACCGATAAACTCATCTTT. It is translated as CAFPCFAYYTDKLIF.

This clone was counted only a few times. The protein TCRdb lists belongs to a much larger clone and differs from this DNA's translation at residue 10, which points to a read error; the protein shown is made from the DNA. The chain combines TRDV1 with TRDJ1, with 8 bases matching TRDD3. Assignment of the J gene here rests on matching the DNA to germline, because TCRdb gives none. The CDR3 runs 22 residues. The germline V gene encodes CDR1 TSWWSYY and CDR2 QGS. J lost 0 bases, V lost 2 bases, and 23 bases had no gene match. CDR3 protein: CALGETPPYRGISRRYTDKLIF. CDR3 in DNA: TGTGCTCTTGGGGAAACTCCACCTTACCGGGGGATATCGAGGAGGTACACCGATAAACTCATCTTT.

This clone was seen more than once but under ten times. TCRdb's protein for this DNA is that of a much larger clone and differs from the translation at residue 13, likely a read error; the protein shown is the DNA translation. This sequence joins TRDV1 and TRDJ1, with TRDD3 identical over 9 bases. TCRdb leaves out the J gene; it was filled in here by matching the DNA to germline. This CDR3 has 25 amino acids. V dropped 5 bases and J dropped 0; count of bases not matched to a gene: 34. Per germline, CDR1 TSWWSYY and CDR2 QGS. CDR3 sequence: CALGRRRPFLMLATGGPLYTDKLIF. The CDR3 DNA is TGTGCTCTTGGGCGTCGTAGGCCTTTCCTAATGTTGGCTACTGGGGGACCGCTGTACACCGATAAACTCATCTTT.

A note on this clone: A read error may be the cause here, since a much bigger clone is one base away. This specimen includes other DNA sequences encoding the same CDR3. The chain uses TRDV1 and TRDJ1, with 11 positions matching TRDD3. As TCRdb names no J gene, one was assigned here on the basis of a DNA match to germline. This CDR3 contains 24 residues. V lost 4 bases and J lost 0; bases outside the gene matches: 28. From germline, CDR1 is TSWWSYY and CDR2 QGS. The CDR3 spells CALGVPPPWYWGINRIRYTDKLIF. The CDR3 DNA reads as TGTGCTCTTGGGGTCCCCCCCCCCTGGTACTGGGGGATAAACCGCATTCGGTACACCGATAAACTCATCTTT.

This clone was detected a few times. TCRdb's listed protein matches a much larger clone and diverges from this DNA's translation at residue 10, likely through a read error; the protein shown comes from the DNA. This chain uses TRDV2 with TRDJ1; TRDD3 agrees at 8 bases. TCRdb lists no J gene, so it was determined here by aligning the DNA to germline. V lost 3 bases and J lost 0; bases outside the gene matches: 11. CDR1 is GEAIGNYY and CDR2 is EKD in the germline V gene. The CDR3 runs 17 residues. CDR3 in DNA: TGTGCCTGTGACCCGTTAGACTGGGGGGCAAACACCGATAAACTCATCTTT. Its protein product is CACDPLDWGANTDKLIF.

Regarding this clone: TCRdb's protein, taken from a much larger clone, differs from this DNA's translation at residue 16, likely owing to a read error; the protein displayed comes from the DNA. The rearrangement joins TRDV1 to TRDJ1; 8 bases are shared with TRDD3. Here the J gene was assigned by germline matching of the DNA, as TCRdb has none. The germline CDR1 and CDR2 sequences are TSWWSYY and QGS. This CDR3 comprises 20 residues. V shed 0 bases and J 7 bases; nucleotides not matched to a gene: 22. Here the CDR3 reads CALGELGILRREGIQSKLIF. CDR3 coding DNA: TGTGCTCTTGGGGAACTAGGAATCCTACGGCGGGAGGGGATACAGAGTAAACTCATCTTT.

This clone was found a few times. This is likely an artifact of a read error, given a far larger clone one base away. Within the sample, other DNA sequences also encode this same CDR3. CDR3 sequence (DNA): TGTGCTCTTGGGCCCGCCCTCTTCCTCGGACTACTGGGGACGCCGGGTGGCGATAAACTCATCTTT. This sequence encodes CALGPALFLGLLGTPGGDKLIF. V gene TRDV1 combines with J gene TRDJ1; D is perhaps TRDD3 (7 bases). V was pared by 5 bases and J by 4 bases, with 38 bases between. This CDR3 is built from 22 residues. The germline V gene has CDR1 TSWWSYY and CDR2 QGS.

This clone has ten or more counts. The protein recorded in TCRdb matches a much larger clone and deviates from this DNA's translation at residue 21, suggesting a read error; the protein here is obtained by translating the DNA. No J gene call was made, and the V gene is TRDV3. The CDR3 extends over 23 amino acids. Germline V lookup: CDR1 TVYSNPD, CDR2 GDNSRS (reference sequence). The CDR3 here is CARRELQPYPIPLKAPYTDKPIF. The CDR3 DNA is TGTGCCAGACGAGAACTGCAGCCTTACCCCATCCCCCTCAAAGCCCCGTACACCGATAAACCCATCTTT.

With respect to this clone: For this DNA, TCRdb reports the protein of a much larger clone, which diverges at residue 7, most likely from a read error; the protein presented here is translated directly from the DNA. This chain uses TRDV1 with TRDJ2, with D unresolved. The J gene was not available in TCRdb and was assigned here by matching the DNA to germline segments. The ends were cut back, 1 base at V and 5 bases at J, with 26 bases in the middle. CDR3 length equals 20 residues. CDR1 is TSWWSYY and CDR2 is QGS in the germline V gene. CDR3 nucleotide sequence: TGTGCTCTTGGGGAACCTTTTTCCCGTCTGGTGGGACTAATAACAGCACAACTCTTCTTT. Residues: CALGEPFSRLVGLITAQLFF.

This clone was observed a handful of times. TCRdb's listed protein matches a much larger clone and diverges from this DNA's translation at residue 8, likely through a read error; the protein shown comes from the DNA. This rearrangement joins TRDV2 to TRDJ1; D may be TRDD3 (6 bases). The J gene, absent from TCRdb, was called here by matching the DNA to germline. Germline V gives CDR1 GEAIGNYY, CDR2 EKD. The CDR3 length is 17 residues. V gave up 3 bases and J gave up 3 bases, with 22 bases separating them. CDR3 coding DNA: TGTGCCTGTGACTACGTACTGTGCGCTGGGGATCCCGATAAACTCATCTTT. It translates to CACDYVLCAGDPDKLIF.

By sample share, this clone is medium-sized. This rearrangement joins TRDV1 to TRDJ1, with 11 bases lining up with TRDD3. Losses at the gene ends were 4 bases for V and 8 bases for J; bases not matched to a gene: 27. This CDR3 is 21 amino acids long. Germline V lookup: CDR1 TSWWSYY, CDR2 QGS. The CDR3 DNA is TGTGCTCTTGGGGCCCCGTTCCTACGGACTGTACTGGGGGATATTTCAGTAAAACTCATCTTT. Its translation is CALGAPFLRTVLGDISVKLIF.

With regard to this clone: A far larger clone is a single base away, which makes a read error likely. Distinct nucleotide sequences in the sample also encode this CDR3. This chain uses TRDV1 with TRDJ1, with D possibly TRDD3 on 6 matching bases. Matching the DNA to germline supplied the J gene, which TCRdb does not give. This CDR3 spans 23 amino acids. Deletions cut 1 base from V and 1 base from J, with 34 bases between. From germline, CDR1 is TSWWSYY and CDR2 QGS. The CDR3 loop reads CALGEQVFLSFPLGDRCTDKLIF. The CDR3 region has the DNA TGTGCTCTTGGGGAACAAGTTTTCCTTTCATTTCCACTGGGTGACCGTTGCACCGATAAACTCATCTTT.

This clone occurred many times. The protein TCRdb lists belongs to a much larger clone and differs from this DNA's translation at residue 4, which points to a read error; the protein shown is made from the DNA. The CDR3 loop reads CACNTGSLLGEHPDKLIF. In DNA, the CDR3 is TGTGCCTGTAACACCGGTTCCTTACTGGGGGAGCACCCCGATAAACTCATCTTT. This rearrangement joins TRDV2 to TRDJ1; 9 bases agree with TRDD3. The CDR3 extends over 18 amino acids. Germline CDR1 and CDR2: GEAIGNYY and EKD.